This T cell receptor (beta chain) was retrieved from a study of blood T cell repertoires in COVID-19. Looking at the study overall: The study drew acute and convalescent COVID-19 samples from the United States, Italy and Spain. From T cells, B-cell-depleted T cells, or PBMCs came the material, which was cDNA or gDNA.

Per the original methods: Reference gene primers were amplified, and this amplification served to estimate nucleated cell counts. Data came from immunoSEQ multiplex PCR; TCRdb stores just in-frame clones and leaves some out. The DNA was the basis for D and trimming; V, J and clone size are from that table. The sample includes approximately 97,000 clones, 84% of them seen just once. This receptor was obtained from a human donor in a cohort sampled during active COVID-19. Sequenced material: peripheral blood.

CDR3 nucleotides: TGTGCCAGTAGTATCCAGGGAGGTGGAAACACCATATATTTT. Protein product: CASSIQGGGNTIYF. The chain employs TRBV19 and TRBJ1-3, with D possibly being TRBD1 (5 bases). V was clipped by 3 bases and J by 3 bases, with 9 bases between them. Germline V gene sequence: CDR1 LNHDA, CDR2 SQIVND (reference sequence). The CDR3 spans 14 residues.